The source of this TCR beta chain is a study of blood T cells in healthy people across ages. Study overall: Per two T cells, template switching captured roughly one barcoded beta molecule.

The CDR3 loop spans 13 amino acids. Germline lookup yields CDR1 DFQATT and CDR2 SNEGSKA (reference sequence). Trimming took 4 bases from V and 3 from J, leaving 13 bases between them. This clonotype was observed a few times. Its specificity is unknown. A second about 6 to 11 cycle PCR used barcoded and J-beta primers. TCRdb reprocessed the 5' RACE reads via MiXCR and lists one record per CDR3 protein. The table has under 2,000,000 distinct CDR3 sequences, less than 50% seen once; the top ten hold approximately 2%. Study-level points and caveats: With naive T cell percentage, TCR beta diversity showed a strong correlation. Diversity estimated from one million T cells was considered an underestimate. Naive CD4+ cell counts and diversity both ran higher in long-lived than in aged donors.

The chain uses TRBV20-1 and TRBJ2-7; a weak D match, TRBD1 (5 bases). Input material: blood. The TCR was taken from a woman aged 40 to 55 in good health. CDR3: CSATPRGLYEQYF. As DNA, the CDR3 is TGCAGTGCTACTCCTAGGGGTCTCTACGAGCAGTACTTC.